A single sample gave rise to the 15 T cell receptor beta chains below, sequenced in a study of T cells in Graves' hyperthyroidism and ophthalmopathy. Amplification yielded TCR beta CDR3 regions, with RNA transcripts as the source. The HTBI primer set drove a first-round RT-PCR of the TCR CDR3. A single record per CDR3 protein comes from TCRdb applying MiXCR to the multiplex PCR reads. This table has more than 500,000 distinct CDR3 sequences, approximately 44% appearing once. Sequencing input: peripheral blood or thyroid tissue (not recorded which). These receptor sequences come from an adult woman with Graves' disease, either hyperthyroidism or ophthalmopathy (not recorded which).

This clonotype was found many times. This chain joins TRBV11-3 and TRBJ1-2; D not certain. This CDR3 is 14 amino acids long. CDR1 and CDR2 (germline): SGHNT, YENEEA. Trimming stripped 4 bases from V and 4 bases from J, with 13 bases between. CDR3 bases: TGTGCCAGCAGCTCTGGCGGGAGGTGCTATGGCTACACCTTC. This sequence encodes CASSSGGRCYGYTF.

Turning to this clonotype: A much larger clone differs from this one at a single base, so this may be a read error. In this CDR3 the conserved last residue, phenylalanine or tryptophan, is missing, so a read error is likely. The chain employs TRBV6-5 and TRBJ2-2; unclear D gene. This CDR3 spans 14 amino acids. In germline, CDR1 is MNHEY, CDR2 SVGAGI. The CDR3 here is CASTGQVNPGELFS. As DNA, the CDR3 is TGTGCCAGCACGGGCCAGGTGAACCCCGGGGAGCTGTTTTCT.

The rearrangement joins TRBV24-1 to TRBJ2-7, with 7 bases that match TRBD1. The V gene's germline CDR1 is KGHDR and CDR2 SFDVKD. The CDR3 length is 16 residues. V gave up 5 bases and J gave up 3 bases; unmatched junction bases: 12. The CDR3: CATSARLGQVFYEQYF. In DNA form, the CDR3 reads TGTGCCACCAGTGCTAGGCTAGGACAGGTCTTCTACGAGCAGTACTTC.

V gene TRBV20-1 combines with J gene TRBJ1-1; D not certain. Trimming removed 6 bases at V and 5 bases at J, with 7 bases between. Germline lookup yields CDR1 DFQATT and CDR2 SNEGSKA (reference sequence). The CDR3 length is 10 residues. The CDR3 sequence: CSALVTEAFF. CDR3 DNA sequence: TGCAGTGCGCTAGTAACTGAAGCTTTCTTT.

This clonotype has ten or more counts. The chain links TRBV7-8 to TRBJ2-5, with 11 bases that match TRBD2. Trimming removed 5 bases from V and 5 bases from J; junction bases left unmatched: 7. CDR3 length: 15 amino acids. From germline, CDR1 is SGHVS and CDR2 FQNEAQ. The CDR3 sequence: CASSHPGLAEETQYF. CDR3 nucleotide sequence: TGTGCCAGCAGCCACCCGGGACTAGCGGAGGAGACCCAGTACTTC.

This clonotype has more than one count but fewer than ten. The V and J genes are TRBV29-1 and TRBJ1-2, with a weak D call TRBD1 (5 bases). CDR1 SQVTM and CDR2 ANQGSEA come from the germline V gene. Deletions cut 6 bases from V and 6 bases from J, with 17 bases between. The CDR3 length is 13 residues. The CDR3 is CSVPGPGLDGYTF. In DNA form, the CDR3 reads TGCAGCGTACCGGGACCGGGGTTGGATGGCTACACCTTC. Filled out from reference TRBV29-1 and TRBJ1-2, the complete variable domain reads SAVISQKPSRDICQRGTSLTIQCQVDSQVTMMFWYRQQPGQSLTLIATANQGSEATYESGFVIDKFPISRPNLTFSTLTVSNMSPEDSSIYLCSVPGPGLDGYTFGSGTRLTVV.

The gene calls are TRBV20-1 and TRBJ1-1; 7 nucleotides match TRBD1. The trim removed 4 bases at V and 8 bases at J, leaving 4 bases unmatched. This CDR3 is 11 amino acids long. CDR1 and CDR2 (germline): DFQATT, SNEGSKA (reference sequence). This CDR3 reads CSATPDREAFF. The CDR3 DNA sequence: TGCAGTGCTACCCCGGACAGGGAAGCTTTCTTT.

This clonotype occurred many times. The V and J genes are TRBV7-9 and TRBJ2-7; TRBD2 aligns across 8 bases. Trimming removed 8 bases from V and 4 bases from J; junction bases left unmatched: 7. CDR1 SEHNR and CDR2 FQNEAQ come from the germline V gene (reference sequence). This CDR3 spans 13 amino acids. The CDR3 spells CASRNGGRYEQYF. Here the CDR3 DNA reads TGTGCCAGCCGAAATGGCGGGAGGTACGAGCAGTACTTC.

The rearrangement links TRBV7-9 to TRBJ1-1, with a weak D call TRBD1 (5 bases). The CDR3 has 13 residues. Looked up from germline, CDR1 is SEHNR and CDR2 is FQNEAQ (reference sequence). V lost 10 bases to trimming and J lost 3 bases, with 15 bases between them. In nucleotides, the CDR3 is TGTGCCACTCAGGGCCAGGGTGACACTGAAGCTTTCTTT. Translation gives CATQGQGDTEAFF.

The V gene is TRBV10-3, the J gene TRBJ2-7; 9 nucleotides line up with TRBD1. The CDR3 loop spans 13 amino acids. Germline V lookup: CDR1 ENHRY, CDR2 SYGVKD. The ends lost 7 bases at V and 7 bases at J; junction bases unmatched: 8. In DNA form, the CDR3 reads TGTGCCATCACGGGACAGGGAGGTCGGGAGCAGTACTTC. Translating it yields CAITGQGGREQYF.

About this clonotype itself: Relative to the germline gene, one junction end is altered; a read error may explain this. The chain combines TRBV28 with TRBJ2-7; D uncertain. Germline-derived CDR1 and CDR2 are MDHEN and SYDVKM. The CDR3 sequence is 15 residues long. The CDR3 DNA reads TGTGCCAGCAGCCCCCGCAGCGAAAGCTCCTACGAGCAGAACTTC. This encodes CASSPRSESSYEQNF.

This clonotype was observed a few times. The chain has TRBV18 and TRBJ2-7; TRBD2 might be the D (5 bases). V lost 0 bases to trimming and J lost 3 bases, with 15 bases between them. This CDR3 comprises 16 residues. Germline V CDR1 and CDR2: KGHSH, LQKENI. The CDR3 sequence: CASSPPGERGYYEQYF. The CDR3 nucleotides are TGTGCCAGCTCACCACCCGGCGAACGCGGGTACTACGAGCAGTACTTC.

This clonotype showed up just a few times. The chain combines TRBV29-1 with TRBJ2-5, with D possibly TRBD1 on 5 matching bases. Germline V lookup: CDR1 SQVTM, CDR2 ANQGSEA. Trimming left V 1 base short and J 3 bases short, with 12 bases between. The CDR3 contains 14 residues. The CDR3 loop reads CSVEGGRAEETQYF. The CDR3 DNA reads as TGCAGCGTTGAAGGCGGCAGGGCGGAAGAGACCCAGTACTTC.

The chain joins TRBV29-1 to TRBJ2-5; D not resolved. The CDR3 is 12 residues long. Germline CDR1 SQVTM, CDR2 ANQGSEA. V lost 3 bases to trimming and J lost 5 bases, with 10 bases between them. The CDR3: CSVDRSKETQYF. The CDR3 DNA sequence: TGCAGCGTTGACAGGTCAAAGGAGACCCAGTACTTC. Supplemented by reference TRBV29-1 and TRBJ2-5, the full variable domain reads SAVISQKPSRDICQRGTSLTIQCQVDSQVTMMFWYRQQPGQSLTLIATANQGSEATYESGFVIDKFPISRPNLTFSTLTVSNMSPEDSSIYLCSVDRSKETQYFGPGTRLLVL.

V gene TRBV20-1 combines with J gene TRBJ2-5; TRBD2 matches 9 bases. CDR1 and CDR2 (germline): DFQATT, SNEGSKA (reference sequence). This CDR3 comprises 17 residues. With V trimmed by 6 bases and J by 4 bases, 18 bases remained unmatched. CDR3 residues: CSANTGVAGDGGETQYF. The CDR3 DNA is TGCAGTGCAAATACCGGGGTAGCGGGAGATGGGGGAGAGACCCAGTACTTC.